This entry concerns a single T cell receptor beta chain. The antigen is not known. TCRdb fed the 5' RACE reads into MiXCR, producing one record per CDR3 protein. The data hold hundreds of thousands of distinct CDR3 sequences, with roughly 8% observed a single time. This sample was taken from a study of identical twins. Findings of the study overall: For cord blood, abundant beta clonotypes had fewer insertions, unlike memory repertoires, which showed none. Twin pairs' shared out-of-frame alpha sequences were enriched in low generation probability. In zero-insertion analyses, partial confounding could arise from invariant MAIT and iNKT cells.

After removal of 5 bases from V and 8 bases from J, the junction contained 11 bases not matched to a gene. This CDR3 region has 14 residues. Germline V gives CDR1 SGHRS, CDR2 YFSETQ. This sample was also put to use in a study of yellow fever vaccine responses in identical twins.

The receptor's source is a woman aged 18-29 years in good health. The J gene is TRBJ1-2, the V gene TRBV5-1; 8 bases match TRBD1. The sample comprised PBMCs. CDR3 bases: TGCGCCAGCAGTCAGGACAGGGTGTGGAACGGCTACACCTTC. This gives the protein CASSQDRVWNGYTF.